Each of the 30 T cell receptor beta chains below was sequenced from the same sample in a study of circulating tumor DNA in untreated peripheral T-cell lymphoma. TCRdb's copy holds only in-frame clones and misses some; the assay was immunoSEQ multiplex PCR. The sample lists approximately 1,200 clones; approximately 84% were seen once. What was sequenced was tumor tissue. The source of these receptors is a human donor with peripheral T-cell lymphoma.

V gene TRBV5-1 combines with J gene TRBJ2-1; D might be TRBD1 (6 bases). Germline CDR1 is SGHRS and CDR2 is YFSETQ. The V and J ends lost 2 bases and 0 bases respectively, with 9 bases between them. The CDR3 is 15 residues long. CDR3 loop: CASSFRDNSYNEQFF. The DNA of the CDR3 is TGCGCCAGCAGCTTCCGGGACAACTCCTACAATGAGCAGTTCTTC.

The chain couples TRBV9 to TRBJ1-1, with a weak D call TRBD1 (5 bases). V was clipped by 0 bases and J by 8 bases, with 11 bases between them. Per the germline V gene, CDR1 is SGDLS and CDR2 is YYNGEE. The CDR3 runs to 13 residues. The CDR3 region is CASSVDWQGEAFF. The CDR3 nucleotides are TGTGCCAGCAGCGTAGACTGGCAGGGAGAAGCTTTCTTT.

The V gene is TRBV9, the J gene TRBJ2-3; a possible D gene is TRBD2 (6 bases). The V gene's germline CDR1 is SGDLS and CDR2 YYNGEE. The CDR3 sequence is 16 residues long. Trimming shortened V by 0 bases and J by 4 bases, and 15 bases separated the two germline ends. CDR3 loop: CASSVGGTGVADTQYF. In DNA, the CDR3 is TGTGCCAGCAGCGTAGGAGGAACGGGAGTAGCAGATACGCAGTATTTT.

This clone has more than one count but fewer than ten. V usage is TRBV19 and J usage is TRBJ2-7; the match to TRBD2 covers 7 bases. This CDR3 spans 15 amino acids. V gave up 3 bases and J gave up 3 bases; unmatched junction bases: 8. Germline V lookup: CDR1 LNHDA, CDR2 SQIVND (reference sequence). This chain's CDR3 is CASSISSGVVYEQYF. CDR3 nucleotide sequence: TGTGCCAGTAGTATCTCCAGCGGGGTCGTCTACGAGCAGTACTTC. Full variable domain (outside the CDR3, taken from reference TRBV19 and TRBJ2-7): DGGITQSPKYLFRKEGQNVTLSCEQNLNHDAMYWYRQDPGQGLRLIYYSQIVNDFQKGDIAEGYSVSREKKESFPLTVTSAQKNPTAFYLCASSISSGVVYEQYFGPGTRLTVT.

A note on this clone: Compared with germline, one end of the junction differs, possibly owing to a read error. The chain couples TRBV10-1 to TRBJ2-7, with 7 bases that match TRBD2. This CDR3 is 15 amino acids long. Germline V gene data show CDR1 as WNHNN and CDR2 as SYGVQD (reference sequence). Written as DNA, the CDR3 is TGCGCCAGCAGTGAGTCCACTAGCGTGGGGTACGAGCAGTATTTC. The encoded protein is CASSESTSVGYEQYF.

J is TRBJ2-1 and V is TRBV15; 11 nucleotides align to TRBD2. The CDR3 covers 15 residues. The ends lost 3 bases at V and 4 bases at J; junction bases unmatched: 2. Germline V gene lookup returns CDR1 LNHNV and CDR2 YYDKDF (reference sequence). In nucleotides, the CDR3 is TGTGCCACCAGCAGGGCTAGCGGGGGGTACAATGAGCAGTTCTTC. Translating it yields CATSRASGGYNEQFF.

The chain couples TRBV11-3 to TRBJ2-3; D may be TRBD2 (5 bases). The V gene's germline CDR1 is SGHNT and CDR2 YENEEA. V lost 8 bases and J 1 base, leaving 13 bases between the germline ends. The length of the CDR3 is 14 residues. The CDR3 DNA follows: TGTGCCAGCGGGAAAGGGAGCGGCACAGATACGCAGTATTTT. It is translated as CASGKGSGTDTQYF.

The gene calls are TRBV18 and TRBJ1-2; 7 positions match TRBD1. This CDR3 has 14 amino acids. In germline, CDR1 is KGHSH, CDR2 LQKENI. J was trimmed by 4 bases and V by 5 bases; bases with no gene match: 7. This chain's CDR3 is CASSWQGESYGYTF. The CDR3 nucleotides are TGTGCCAGCTCATGGCAGGGGGAGAGCTATGGCTACACCTTC.

This chain connects TRBV29-1 to TRBJ2-7; D possibly corresponds to TRBD2 (5 bases). This CDR3 comprises 12 residues. CDR1 and CDR2 from the germline V gene are SQVTM and ANQGSEA. V gave up 4 bases and J gave up 3 bases, with 10 bases separating them. For the CDR3, the DNA is TGCAGCGTTGGACTAACGGACTACGAGCAGTACTTC. Translated: CSVGLTDYEQYF.

The J gene is TRBJ2-7, the V gene TRBV19; the D gene could be TRBD1 or TRBD2 (6 bases each). The CDR3 loop spans 15 amino acids. The germline CDR1 and CDR2 sequences are LNHDA and SQIVND (reference sequence). V was trimmed by 3 bases and J by 5 bases, leaving 17 bases between them. The CDR3 bases are TGTGCCAGTAGTATCAGCGGCATGAGGGGGGACGAGCAGTACTTC. This sequence encodes CASSISGMRGDEQYF.

V usage is TRBV29-1 and J usage is TRBJ1-2; D unresolved. Trimming shortened V by 0 bases and J by 4 bases, and 6 bases separated the two germline ends. Germline V gene lookup returns CDR1 SQVTM and CDR2 ANQGSEA. CDR3 length: 12 amino acids. In DNA form, the CDR3 reads TGCAGCGTTGAAGATTGGAGCTATGGCTACACCTTC. Translated: CSVEDWSYGYTF.

This clone was recorded once. The chain joins TRBV6-8 to TRBJ1-1, with 7 bases identical to TRBD1. V trimming: 4 bases; J trimming: 1 base; junction bases outside the gene matches: 9. Germline lookup yields CDR1 MNHGY and CDR2 SAAAGT. CDR3 size: 16 residues. CDR3 bases: TGTGCCAGCAGTTCCACAGGGGCGGTAGGGAACACTGAAGCTTTCTTT. Translating it yields CASSSTGAVGNTEAFF.

The V and J genes are TRBV11-3 and TRBJ2-6, with D uncertain. The germline V gene encodes CDR1 SGHNT and CDR2 YENEEA. The CDR3 spans 14 residues. Trimming took off 3 bases at V and 1 base at J, with 4 bases between the two ends. The CDR3 sequence is CASSFRSGANVLTF. The CDR3 DNA reads as TGTGCCAGCAGCTTCCGTTCTGGGGCCAACGTCCTGACTTTC.

CDR3 loop: CASSLAQGPMGAQYF. Written as DNA, the CDR3 is TGTGCCAGCAGCTTAGCACAGGGTCCCATGGGGGCCCAGTACTTC. This chain links TRBV7-5 with TRBJ2-5; the table's D gene call, TRBD1, was not cross checked with the DNA. TRBV7-5 corresponds to a pseudogene. CDR3 length: 15 residues.

The chain couples TRBV10-3 to TRBJ1-1, with no clear D. Germline CDR1 and CDR2: ENHRY and SYGVKD. This CDR3 region has 14 residues. V dropped 5 bases and J dropped 0 bases, with 10 bases sitting between them. The CDR3 DNA reads TGTGCCATCAGTTCGGGAAGTATGAACACTGAAGCTTTCTTT. This encodes CAISSGSMNTEAFF.

The chain joins TRBV1 to TRBJ2-7; the table's D call, TRBD2, was not checked against the DNA. TRBV1 counts as a pseudogene. The CDR3 is 13 amino acids. The chain's CDR3 is CASSPRTSGSLYF. The CDR3 DNA follows: TGCGCCAGCAGCCCAAGGACTAGCGGGAGTCTGTACTTC.

This CDR3 is CASSLEGGYNEQFF. The CDR3 bases are TGTGCCAGCAGCTTAGAAGGTGGGTACAATGAGCAGTTCTTC. This chain joins TRBV7-6 and TRBJ2-1; D not certain. In germline, CDR1 is SGHVS, CDR2 FNYEAQ. V dropped 1 base and J dropped 4 bases, with 8 bases sitting between them. The CDR3 sequence is 14 residues long.

This clone has a handful of counts. The J gene is TRBJ2-5, the V gene TRBV11-3; D not resolved. The CDR3 runs 14 residues. V lost 2 bases and J 5 bases, leaving 12 bases between the germline ends. Germline V lookup: CDR1 SGHNT, CDR2 YENEEA. This CDR3 is CASSLLTNWETQYF. The CDR3 DNA sequence: TGTGCCAGCAGCTTATTAACCAACTGGGAGACCCAGTACTTC.

This clone was detected once. The chain combines TRBV29-1 with TRBJ1-1; TRBD1 aligns across 9 bases. Per the germline V gene, CDR1 is SQVTM and CDR2 is ANQGSEA. The CDR3 covers 14 residues. The V gene end was trimmed by 5 bases and the J gene end by 8 bases; junction bases not matched to a gene: 12. The CDR3 region has the DNA TGCAGCGTTAGACGACAGGGGGGGAATCTGGAAGCTTTCTTT. Protein: CSVRRQGGNLEAFF.

This clone was counted a few times. The chain combines TRBV15 with TRBJ2-3, with D possibly TRBD1 on 6 matching bases. The CDR3 length is 17 residues. V was trimmed by 1 base and J by 2 bases, leaving 16 bases between them. Looked up from germline, CDR1 is LNHNV and CDR2 is YYDKDF (reference sequence). CDR3 loop: CATSRVLGTPPTDTQYF. Written as DNA, the CDR3 is TGTGCCACCAGCAGAGTATTAGGGACACCACCCACAGATACGCAGTATTTT. The full variable domain, in which reference TRBV15 and TRBJ2-3 provide the parts outside the CDR3, is DAMVIQNPRYQVTQFGKPVTLSCSQTLNHNVMYWYQQKSSQAPKLLFHYYDKDFNNEADTPDNFQSRRPNTSFCFLDIRSPGLGDTAMYLCATSRVLGTPPTDTQYFGPGTRLTVL.

The chain links TRBV6-7 to TRBJ1-1; perhaps TRBD1 as D (5 bases). TRBV6-7 is an ORF, and what it does is uncertain. This CDR3 is 13 amino acids long. V lost 6 bases, J lost 4 bases, and 12 bases lay in between. For the CDR3, the DNA is TGTGCCAGCAGCCCCGGGGGGGGCACTGAAGCTTTCTTT. It yields the protein CASSPGGGTEAFF.

The V call is TRBV11-3, the J call TRBJ1-3; D might be TRBD1 (5 bases). Germline V CDR1 and CDR2: SGHNT, YENEEA. Trimming removed 3 bases at V and 10 bases at J, with 22 bases between. The CDR3 loop spans 16 amino acids. CDR3 DNA sequence: TGTGCCAGCAGCTTGCCGTACATCCTCAGGGTAAATACCATATATTTT. Amino acids: CASSLPYILRVNTIYF.

The chain couples TRBV10-1 to TRBJ1-1; the D gene is possibly TRBD1 (6 bases). Germline V gene data show CDR1 as WNHNN and CDR2 as SYGVQD (reference sequence). There are 11 residues in the CDR3. V was pared by 9 bases and J by 5 bases, with 10 bases between. CDR3 bases: TGCGCCAGACAGGGTGGTACTGAAGCTTTCTTT. The encoded protein is CARQGGTEAFF.

The chain recombines TRBV10-3 with TRBJ1-6, with 8 bases matching TRBD1. The CDR3 spans 17 residues. Germline V lookup: CDR1 ENHRY, CDR2 SYGVKD. V was clipped by 2 bases and J by 6 bases; unmatched bases: 9. CDR3 sequence reads: CAISELVRGPLNSPLHF. CDR3 sequence (DNA): TGTGCCATCAGTGAGCTTGTCAGGGGGCCGCTTAATTCACCCCTCCACTTT.

This sequence joins TRBV10-2 and TRBJ1-4; D gene ambiguous. Between the trimmed V and J ends, which lost 4 bases and 2 bases, there was a span of 2 bases. The CDR3 covers 12 residues. Germline V gene data show CDR1 as WSHSY and CDR2 as SAAADI. CDR3 nucleotide sequence: TGCGCCAGCAGTGTCACTAATGAAAAACTGTTTTTT. Translating gives CASSVTNEKLFF.

The chain links TRBV28 to TRBJ2-3; tentative D call: TRBD1 (6 bases). There are 15 residues in the CDR3. Germline-derived CDR1 and CDR2 are MDHEN and SYDVKM. V was clipped by 1 base and J by 2 bases, with 10 bases between them. The CDR3 bases are TGTGCCAGCAGTTTATTGGGGGCGGCCACAGATACGCAGTATTTT. Protein sequence: CASSLLGAATDTQYF. Together with reference TRBV28 and TRBJ2-3, the CDR3 gives the full variable domain: DVKVTQSSRYLVKRTGEKVFLECVQDMDHENMFWYRQDPGLGLRLIYFSYDVKMKEKGDIPEGYSVSREKKERFSLILESASTNQTSMYLCASSLLGAATDTQYFGPGTRLTVL.

The J gene is TRBJ2-7, the V gene TRBV11-3, with 7 positions matching TRBD2. Trimming took 3 bases from V and 0 from J; bases not matched to a gene: 5. CDR1 and CDR2 (germline): SGHNT, YENEEA. The CDR3 has 15 residues. Here the CDR3 reads CASSFLAASSYEQYF. For the CDR3, the DNA is TGTGCCAGCAGCTTCCTAGCGGCGAGCTCCTACGAGCAGTACTTC.

In DNA, the CDR3 is TGCAGCGTTGTGGAGGGGGCTTCCACTGAAGCTTTCTTT. This codes for CSVVEGASTEAFF. V is TRBV29-1 and J is TRBJ1-1; 7 positions agree with TRBD1. Looked up from germline, CDR1 is SQVTM and CDR2 is ANQGSEA. With V trimmed by 4 bases and J by 4 bases, 6 bases remained unmatched. The CDR3 is 13 amino acids. Filled out from reference TRBV29-1 and TRBJ1-1, the complete variable domain reads SAVISQKPSRDICQRGTSLTIQCQVDSQVTMMFWYRQQPGQSLTLIATANQGSEATYESGFVIDKFPISRPNLTFSTLTVSNMSPEDSSIYLCSVVEGASTEAFFGQGTRLTVV.

This clone has a single count. The J gene is TRBJ1-1, the V gene TRBV19, with a weak D call TRBD1 (6 bases). Germline CDR1 reads LNHDA; CDR2 reads SQIVND (reference sequence). The CDR3 has 14 amino acids. V shed 7 bases and J shed 8 bases, with 20 bases lying between them. In DNA form, the CDR3 reads TGTGCCAGTAAGCGACAGGCGGTGGGTTTGGAAGCTTTCTTT. This codes for CASKRQAVGLEAFF.

In DNA, the CDR3 is TGTGCCAGTAGTATGGGACTAGCCTACGAGCAGTACTTC. It specifies CASSMGLAYEQYF. V gene TRBV19 combines with J gene TRBJ2-7, with 8 bases that match TRBD2. Unmatched junction bases numbered 0, after V lost 3 bases and J lost 2 bases. Germline V gene data show CDR1 as LNHDA and CDR2 as SQIVND (reference sequence). CDR3 size: 13 residues.